The 30 T cell receptor beta chains in this list originate from one sample, sequenced in a study of T cells in Graves' hyperthyroidism and ophthalmopathy. The investigators amplified TCR beta CDR3 regions from RNA transcripts. HTBI primers were employed in a first-round RT-PCR of the TCR CDR3. TCRdb itself ran the multiplex PCR reads through MiXCR, one entry per CDR3 protein. Of about 840,000 distinct CDR3 sequences in the sample, about two fifths were seen once. The sample consisted of blood. Every receptor here comes from a man in his late teens or twenties with Graves' hyperthyroidism.

The table lists this clonotype with many counts. The chain has TRBV7-2 and TRBJ1-3; D ambiguous. V lost 3 bases and J 0 bases, leaving 6 bases between the germline ends. The CDR3 spans 14 residues. CDR1 is SGHTA and CDR2 is FQGNSA in the germline V gene. In DNA, the CDR3 is TGTGCCAGCAGCTTCCGGGACTCTGGAAACACCATATATTTT. It specifies CASSFRDSGNTIYF.

This clonotype was seen at least ten times. CDR3 DNA sequence: TGTGCCAGCAGTGTGGGAGCCGGGGAGCTGTTTTTT. Protein product: CASSVGAGELFF. V gene TRBV25-1 combines with J gene TRBJ2-2, with TRBD2 as a possible D gene (5 bases). The CDR3 has 12 amino acids. V lost 4 bases to trimming and J lost 6 bases, with 6 bases between them. Germline assignment: CDR1 MGHDK and CDR2 SYGVNS.

This clonotype was observed many times. This sequence joins TRBV25-1 and TRBJ2-5; 8 positions agree with TRBD1. The trim removed 4 bases at V and 5 bases at J, leaving 9 bases unmatched. The CDR3 contains 15 residues. Germline assignment: CDR1 MGHDK and CDR2 SYGVNS. The CDR3 DNA sequence: TGTGCCAGCAGTGCCCAGGGGGCCGGAGTGGAGACCCAGTACTTC. Translated: CASSAQGAGVETQYF.

This clonotype showed up just once. V is TRBV10-3 and J is TRBJ1-1; a possible D gene is TRBD1 (6 bases). The CDR3 length is 13 residues. Trimming shortened V by 10 bases and J by 4 bases, and 16 bases separated the two germline ends. In germline, CDR1 is ENHRY, CDR2 SYGVKD. The CDR3 DNA is TGTGCCACCAATGGGGGGGGCAGCACTGAAGCTTTCTTT. This sequence encodes CATNGGGSTEAFF.

This clonotype was picked up a small number of times. This chain links TRBV20-1 with TRBJ2-5, with D perhaps TRBD1 (5 bases). The V gene's germline CDR1 is DFQATT and CDR2 SNEGSKA (reference sequence). This CDR3 is 12 amino acids long. The germline V and J ends were trimmed by 5 bases and 1 base, with 8 bases remaining between them. The CDR3 DNA is TGCAGTGCTTGGGGCGTCCAAGAGACCCAGTACTTC. Translation gives CSAWGVQETQYF.

V gene TRBV12-3 or TRBV12-4 combines with J gene TRBJ2-7; D unresolved. The CDR3 spans 14 residues. V lost 1 base, J lost 3 bases, and 10 bases lay in between. The CDR3 loop reads CASSLGTVGYEQYF. The CDR3 nucleotides read TGTGCCAGCAGTTTAGGGACGGTTGGCTACGAGCAGTACTTC.

This clonotype was counted ten times or more. For the CDR3, the DNA is TGTGCCAGCAGTTACTCAGGGCAAACTGAAGCTTTCTTT. Translating gives CASSYSGQTEAFF. This chain joins TRBV2 and TRBJ1-1, with D maybe TRBD1 (5 bases). Trimming cost V 5 bases and J 5 bases, with 12 bases left between them. This CDR3 comprises 13 residues. CDR1 SNHLY and CDR2 FYNNEI come from the germline V gene.

The chain links TRBV24-1 to TRBJ1-4; D may be TRBD1 (5 bases). CDR1 is KGHDR and CDR2 is SFDVKD in the germline V gene. The ends were cut back, 3 bases at V and 5 bases at J, with 12 bases in the middle. This CDR3 comprises 15 residues. CDR3 region: CATSDTGTLNEKLFF. The CDR3 DNA sequence: TGTGCCACCAGTGATACCGGGACGTTAAATGAAAAACTGTTTTTT.

Ten or more counts support this clonotype. The chain has TRBV7-9 and TRBJ2-2; D gene unclear. This CDR3 spans 12 amino acids. CDR1 and CDR2 (germline): SEHNR, FQNEAQ (reference sequence). V lost 8 bases and J 7 bases, leaving 11 bases between the germline ends. CDR3 amino acids: CASDDLNGELFF. CDR3 in DNA: TGTGCCAGCGACGACTTAAACGGGGAGCTGTTTTTT.

The chain is built from TRBV5-6 and TRBJ2-7, with D tentatively TRBD1 (6 bases). CDR3 length: 14 residues. V was cut by 3 bases and J by 5 bases, with 15 bases left in between. Germline CDR1 and CDR2: SGHDT and YYEEEE. The CDR3 DNA reads TGTGCCAGCAGCTCTACAGGGTTGGGCAACGAGCAGTACTTC. It specifies CASSSTGLGNEQYF.

The chain links TRBV7-9 to TRBJ1-2; 8 bases map to TRBD1. CDR1 and CDR2 from the germline V gene are SEHNR and FQNEAQ (reference sequence). The CDR3 runs to 14 residues. J lost 5 bases, V lost 5 bases, and 7 bases had no gene match. Here the CDR3 DNA reads TGTGCCAGCAGCGGAAGGACAGGGATTTATGGCTACACCTTC. Translation: CASSGRTGIYGYTF.

The V and J genes are TRBV13 and TRBJ1-4; 7 bases line up with TRBD1. V shed 3 bases, J shed 4 bases, and the junction held 5 bases outside the gene matches. Germline V CDR1 and CDR2: PRHDT, FYEKMQ (reference sequence). This CDR3 has 15 amino acids. For the CDR3, the DNA is TGTGCCAGCAGCTTCGGAGGGGGCGGTAATGAAAAACTGTTTTTT. It yields the protein CASSFGGGGNEKLFF.

The chain links TRBV29-1 to TRBJ2-7; tentatively, D is TRBD1 or TRBD2 (5 bases each). V was shortened by 2 bases and J by 6 bases, with 14 bases between the two germline ends. This CDR3 comprises 13 residues. Germline loops: CDR1 SQVTM, CDR2 ANQGSEA. CDR3 nucleotide sequence: TGCAGCGTTGAACGAGTCCCTGGGACCGAGCAGTACTTC. Translating gives CSVERVPGTEQYF.

This clonotype came up a few times. The rearrangement joins TRBV9 to TRBJ2-5; a possible D gene is TRBD1 (9 bases). From germline, CDR1 is SGDLS and CDR2 YYNGEE. V lost 3 bases, J lost 4 bases, and 16 bases lay in between. This CDR3 contains 15 residues. The CDR3 region has the DNA TGTGCCAGCAGCGCGGGGGGGGGACAGGGAGAGACCCAGTACTTC. Its translation: CASSAGGGQGETQYF.

This clonotype appeared many times. The CDR3 DNA sequence: TGTGCCAGCAGCGCCGGGTGGACGAGCGAGCAGTACTTC. It encodes CASSAGWTSEQYF. The chain carries TRBV9 and TRBJ2-7; D uncertain. In germline, CDR1 is SGDLS, CDR2 YYNGEE. The CDR3 covers 13 residues. With 3 bases removed from V and 6 bases from J, the gap between germline ends came to 13 bases. The full variable domain, with the rest looked up from reference TRBV9 and TRBJ2-7, is DSGVTQTPKHLITATGQRVTLRCSPRSGDLSVYWYQQSLDQGLQFLIQYYNGEERAKGNILERFSAQQFPDLHSELNLSSLELGDSALYFCASSAGWTSEQYFGPGTRLTVT.

This clonotype was found a few times. The chain is built from TRBV13 and TRBJ1-1; D may be TRBD1 (5 bases). Germline lookup yields CDR1 PRHDT and CDR2 FYEKMQ (reference sequence). V lost 4 bases and J lost 4, with 19 bases in between. This CDR3 is built from 16 residues. CDR3 loop: CASSSPRGARSTEAFF. The DNA of the CDR3 is TGTGCCAGCAGCTCACCGCGAGGGGCGCGAAGCACTGAAGCTTTCTTT.

This chain links TRBV15 with TRBJ2-7; 12 bases line up with TRBD1. The J call is uncertain, as TRBJ2-5 better fits the DNA end. CDR3 length: 17 amino acids. Germline V gives CDR1 LNHNV, CDR2 YYDKDF (reference sequence). The CDR3 region is CATSSGRGQGAGETQYF. CDR3 DNA sequence: TGTGCCACCAGCAGTGGCAGGGGACAGGGGGCTGGCGAGACCCAGTACTTC.

This clonotype was seen a few times. The chain is built from TRBV19 and TRBJ2-2; no firm D call. Germline V gene lookup returns CDR1 LNHDA and CDR2 SQIVND (reference sequence). This CDR3 is 15 amino acids long. Trimming took 5 bases from V and 0 from J, leaving 10 bases between them. CDR3 loop: CASSHGSANTGELFF. CDR3 sequence (DNA): TGTGCCAGTAGTCATGGCAGTGCGAACACCGGGGAGCTGTTTTTT. The complete variable domain, with remaining parts taken from reference TRBV19 and TRBJ2-2, reads DGGITQSPKYLFRKEGQNVTLSCEQNLNHDAMYWYRQDPGQGLRLIYYSQIVNDFQKGDIAEGYSVSREKKESFPLTVTSAQKNPTAFYLCASSHGSANTGELFFGEGSRLTVL.

This clonotype was picked up many times. V and J are TRBV6-5 and TRBJ1-2; no clear D gene. CDR1 is MNHEY, CDR2 SVGAGI, per germline. Trimming took off 2 bases at V and 7 bases at J, with 14 bases between the two ends. This CDR3 is built from 14 residues. The DNA of the CDR3 is TGTGCCAGCAGTTACATGGGAACAGTCCTTGGCTACACCTTC. This encodes CASSYMGTVLGYTF.

This clonotype showed up just a few times. This sequence joins TRBV2 and TRBJ1-4; unclear D gene. Germline CDR1 reads SNHLY; CDR2 reads FYNNEI. With 3 bases removed from V and 0 bases from J, the gap between germline ends came to 14 bases. There are 17 residues in the CDR3. The CDR3 sequence is CASSEGNTFATNEKLFF. The DNA of the CDR3 is TGTGCCAGCAGTGAGGGTAATACGTTTGCAACTAATGAAAAACTGTTTTTT.

A word on this clonotype: A much bigger clone sits one base away, suggesting this may be a read error. The V call is TRBV2, the J call TRBJ1-1; possibly TRBD1 for D (5 bases). The CDR3 is 14 residues long. Germline V lookup: CDR1 SNHLY, CDR2 FYNNEI. V lost 5 bases and J 3 bases, leaving 13 bases between the germline ends. CDR3 nucleotide sequence: TGTGCCAGCAGTTTGGGACCACGGCACACTGAAGCTTTCTTT. Its translation is CASSLGPRHTEAFF.

In regard to this clonotype: This may arise from a read error, as a much more abundant clone is one base away. The genes are TRBV10-3 and TRBJ2-2; D possibly matches TRBD1 or TRBD2 (7 bases each). The CDR3 runs to 15 residues. Trimming stripped 6 bases from V and 8 bases from J, with 19 bases between. Germline values: CDR1 ENHRY, CDR2 SYGVKD. This chain's CDR3 is CAISFTTGRAGELFF. For the CDR3, the DNA is TGTGCCATCAGCTTTACGACAGGGAGGGCTGGGGAGCTGTTTTTT.

The chain uses TRBV19 and TRBJ2-7; 8 bases fit TRBD1. Germline CDR1 LNHDA, CDR2 SQIVND (reference sequence). CDR3 length: 14 residues. Germline trimming cut 3 bases from V and 2 bases from J; bases unmatched to any gene: 3. For the CDR3, the DNA is TGTGCCAGTAGTATGGAACAGGGGGCCTACGAGCAGTACTTC. This sequence encodes CASSMEQGAYEQYF.

The genes are TRBV5-1 and TRBJ1-1, with D perhaps TRBD1 (5 bases). The germline V gene has CDR1 SGHRS and CDR2 YFSETQ. V dropped 3 bases and J dropped 4 bases, with 13 bases sitting between them. This CDR3 is 14 amino acids long. The CDR3 nucleotides are TGCGCCAGCAGCTCCGGGGGGAGTCCCACTGAAGCTTTCTTT. Its translation: CASSSGGSPTEAFF.

This clonotype was detected a few times. The chain is built from TRBV4-3 and TRBJ1-5; 7 nucleotides agree with TRBD1. This CDR3 is 14 amino acids long. With 7 bases clipped from V and 6 bases from J, the junction kept 9 bases outside the gene matches. Germline V gene lookup returns CDR1 LGHNA and CDR2 YSLEER. The CDR3 nucleotides are TGCGCCAGCACCCAGCGGCAGGGGGGTCAGCCCCAGCATTTT. It specifies CASTQRQGGQPQHF.

The rearrangement uses TRBV29-1 and TRBJ1-1, with 7 nucleotides matching TRBD1. Germline V gene data show CDR1 as SQVTM and CDR2 as ANQGSEA. J gave up 7 bases and V 7 bases, and 9 bases lay outside the gene matches. CDR3 size: 12 residues. CDR3 nucleotides: TGCAGCGCCGTGACAGGGTACAGTGAAGCTTTCTTT. It specifies CSAVTGYSEAFF. Looking up the rest from reference TRBV29-1 and TRBJ1-1 gives the full variable domain: SAVISQKPSRDICQRGTSLTIQCQVDSQVTMMFWYRQQPGQSLTLIATANQGSEATYESGFVIDKFPISRPNLTFSTLTVSNMSPEDSSIYLCSAVTGYSEAFFGQGTRLTVV.

The CDR3 loop is CASRRYRGPNYGYTF. The DNA for the CDR3 is TGTGCCAGCAGACGGTACAGGGGACCTAACTATGGCTACACCTTC. The V call is TRBV12-3 or TRBV12-4, the J call TRBJ1-2; 7 bases map to TRBD1. The CDR3 extends over 15 amino acids. The trim removed 6 bases at V and 0 bases at J, leaving 7 bases unmatched.

The genes are TRBV7-9 and TRBJ2-2; weak D call: TRBD2 (6 bases). This CDR3 is built from 17 residues. Between the trimmed V and J ends, which lost 5 bases and 1 base, there was a span of 17 bases. Germline CDR1 reads SEHNR; CDR2 reads FQNEAQ (reference sequence). The CDR3 here is CASSPRLGGVNTGELFF. Written as DNA, the CDR3 is TGTGCCAGCAGCCCCCGCTTAGGCGGGGTGAACACCGGGGAGCTGTTTTTT.

The rearrangement links TRBV12-3 or TRBV12-4 to TRBJ2-2; a weak D match, TRBD2 (6 bases). CDR3 size: 15 residues. V gave up 6 bases and J gave up 0 bases, with 11 bases separating them. Here the CDR3 DNA reads TGTGCCAGCAGGGCTAGCGAAGCGAACACCGGGGAGCTGTTTTTT. Translated, it gives CASRASEANTGELFF.

In its sample, this clonotype was seen many times. This chain joins TRBV9 and TRBJ2-7; 7 positions agree with TRBD2. The germline CDR1 and CDR2 sequences are SGDLS and YYNGEE. The CDR3 is made up of 13 amino acids. Trimming cost V 0 bases and J 6 bases; bases outside gene matches: 3. The DNA for the CDR3 is TGTGCCAGCAGCGTAGAAGGGAGGGGCGAGCAGTACTTC. This gives the protein CASSVEGRGEQYF.